Given below is one TCR beta chain in context. This sample stems from a study of blood T cell repertoires in COVID-19. Study at large: Samples representing acute and convalescent COVID-19 were sourced from the United States, Italy and Spain. T cells, B-cell-depleted T cells, or PBMCs supplied cDNA or gDNA.

Under the authors' procedure: Nucleated cell number was recorded as an estimate derived from reference gene primer amplification. The repertoire was sequenced with immunoSEQ multiplex PCR; TCRdb's copy has only in-frame clones and lacks some. The D gene and trimming were derived from the DNA, and the V and J assignments and clone size from that table. The table has around 310,000 clones, roughly 89% seen once. The CDR3 covers 13 residues. V was pared by 7 bases and J by 6 bases, with 10 bases between. Germline V CDR1 and CDR2: LGHDT, YNNKEL (reference sequence). Seattle's cohort entered during active infection and was followed longitudinally.

The chain links TRBV3-1 (or the pseudogene TRBV3-2) to TRBJ1-6; D call uncertain. The material sequenced was peripheral blood. This receptor was taken from a woman aged 40 to 50 with COVID-19, enrolled during active disease. CDR3 in amino acids: CASTDRGNSPLHF. In DNA, the CDR3 is TGTGCCAGCACCGATCGGGGTAATTCACCCCTCCACTTT.